A single T cell receptor beta chain is shown here with its context. Other DNA sequences in this specimen translate into the identical CDR3. This sample is drawn from a study of shared clonotypes between healthy human individuals. Caucasian adults living in Nashville, Tennessee, provided all samples. In germline, CDR1 is SGHRS, CDR2 YFSETQ. V gave up 4 bases and J gave up 8 bases; unmatched junction bases: 4. CDR3 length: 15 amino acids. Sorted-subset replicate PCR reactions were performed with about 200 ng DNA, corresponding to 30,000 or so T cell genomes. TCRdb's table, derived via immunoSEQ multiplex PCR, lists solely in-frame clones and lacks some. The sample has millions of clones; over 85% are singletons.

This chain joins TRBV5-1 and TRBJ1-6, with 12 bases lining up with TRBD1. What was sequenced was naive CD4+ T cells sorted from blood. Subset: CD45RA+ positively selected. The TCR originated in a man between 18 and 29 years old in good health. CDR3 nucleotide sequence: TGCGCCAGCAGCCCCGGGACAGGGGGCGATTCACCCCTCCACTTT. Translation: CASSPGTGGDSPLHF.